This T cell receptor (beta chain) was sequenced during a study of shared clonotypes between healthy human individuals. Study-wide results and caveats: In this cohort, only blood was sampled, and tissue repertoires likely differ. Across subsets, estimated richness was generally greater for naive than for memory populations. Sorted-subset samples were not fully sequenced, rarefaction indicated.

Worth noting for this clone: Its specificity is unknown.

V lost 5 bases, J lost 5 bases, and 18 bases lay in between. Per germline, CDR1 MNHEY and CDR2 SVGAGI. The CDR3 runs 15 residues. CD4+ cells yielded CD45RA+ naive and CD45RA-negative memory subsets. Only in-frame clones appear in the TCRdb table, and some are missing; sequencing was by immunoSEQ multiplex PCR. The sample consists of 2.3 million or so clones, 85% to 95% of them appearing once. Sequencing was performed on naive CD4+ T cells from PBMCs. Described subset: CD45RA+ positively selected. The sequence derives from a man younger than 30 in good health. Some clones in this sample may be carry-over from other donors' samples. This sequence joins TRBV6-5 and TRBJ2-5, with D maybe TRBD2 (7 bases). CDR3 nucleotide sequence: TGTGCCAGCAGTCAGGGGACTACCCAGGGGGAGACCCAGTACTTC. This gives the protein CASSQGTTQGETQYF.